A single sample is the source of the 29 T cell receptor beta chains below, sequenced in a study of siplizumab effects on memory and regulatory T cells. Profiled with immunoSEQ multiplex PCR; TCRdb holds only in-frame clones, not every one. The top ten hold 1% to 1.5% of the sample, which has under 140,000 clones, just under 95% seen once. The sequenced material came from CD4+ T cells sorted from blood. The receptor source for this set is a human donor in good health.

This clone was counted a single time. The genes are TRBV5-6 and TRBJ2-7; 8 bases match TRBD2. Unmatched junction bases numbered 11, after V lost 1 base and J lost 2 bases. The V gene's germline CDR1 is SGHDT and CDR2 YYEEEE. The length of the CDR3 is 17 residues. The DNA for the CDR3 is TGTGCCAGCAGCTTGTCCCTCGTCGGGGGGGAGACCTACGAGCAGTACTTC. It codes for CASSLSLVGGETYEQYF. Full variable domain (missing parts from reference TRBV5-6 and TRBJ2-7): DAGVTQSPTHLIKTRGQQVTLRCSPKSGHDTVSWYQQALGQGPQFIFQYYEEEERQRGNFPDRFSGHQFPNYSSELNVNALLLGDSALYLCASSLSLVGGETYEQYFGPGTRLTVT.

V gene TRBV5-4 combines with J gene TRBJ2-2; TRBD2 matches 10 bases. The CDR3 totals 20 residues. J was trimmed by 4 bases and V by 4 bases; bases with no gene match: 19. The germline V gene has CDR1 SGHNT and CDR2 YYREEE (reference sequence). CDR3 nucleotide sequence: TGTGCCAGCAGCCCCGCCCCCACAGCGGGGGGGCGTCAGGGCACCGGGGAGCTGTTTTTT. The encoded protein is CASSPAPTAGGRQGTGELFF. Filled out from reference TRBV5-4 and TRBJ2-2, the complete variable domain reads ETGVTQSPTHLIKTRGQQVTLRCSSQSGHNTVSWYQQALGQGPQFIFQYYREEENGRGNFPPRFSGLQFPNYSSELNVNALELDDSALYLCASSPAPTAGGRQGTGELFFGEGSRLTVL.

In its sample, this clone was seen once. J is TRBJ1-2 and V is TRBV6-5; possible D gene TRBD1, 5 bases. CDR3 length: 14 residues. Germline-derived CDR1 and CDR2 are MNHEY and SVGAGI. V gave up 11 bases and J gave up 4 bases, with 20 bases separating them. The CDR3 DNA sequence: TGTGCCGTCCGGGGGTTTGCCAGAACCTATGGCTACACCTTC. This gives the protein CAVRGFARTYGYTF.

CDR3 nucleotides: TGTGCCAGCAGCCGCGACAGGGTTGGCAATCAGCCCCAGCATTTT. As protein: CASSRDRVGNQPQHF. This chain uses TRBV5-8 with TRBJ1-5; 7 nucleotides match TRBD1. The CDR3 is made up of 15 amino acids. V gave up 4 bases and J gave up 2 bases; unmatched junction bases: 6. The germline V gene has CDR1 SGHTS and CDR2 YDEGEE.

V and J are TRBV29-1 and TRBJ2-3; 8 nucleotides agree with TRBD1. CDR3 length: 13 residues. The ends lost 6 bases at V and 0 bases at J; junction bases unmatched: 2. Germline lookup yields CDR1 SQVTM and CDR2 ANQGSEA. DNA of the CDR3: TGCAGCGTCCGACAGGGGAGCACAGATACGCAGTATTTT. It yields the protein CSVRQGSTDTQYF.

A remark on this clone: A single base separates this from a much larger clone, so it may be a read error. The sample carries other DNA sequences with the same CDR3. The chain couples TRBV7-9 to TRBJ1-5, with 7 bases that match TRBD1. The CDR3 length is 13 residues. In germline, CDR1 is SEHNR, CDR2 FQNEAQ (reference sequence). Unmatched junction bases numbered 2, after V lost 4 bases and J lost 5 bases. The DNA of the CDR3 is TGTGCCAGCAGCTCTCAGGGGGATCAGCCCCAGCATTTT. Its protein is CASSSQGDQPQHF.

A remark on this clone: One junction end does not reproduce the germline sequence, and a read error may be involved. The chain recombines TRBV7-9 with TRBJ1-3, with TRBD1 as a possible D gene (5 bases). CDR3 size: 14 residues. In germline, CDR1 is SEHNR, CDR2 FQNEAQ (reference sequence). The CDR3 is CAVESGTAGSTIYF. DNA of the CDR3: TGTGCCGTAGAGTCCGGGACTGCGGGAAGCACCATATATTTT.

The J gene is TRBJ2-7, the V gene TRBV7-7; D might be TRBD1 (6 bases). The CDR3 extends over 14 amino acids. Trimming pared 5 bases from V and 3 bases from J, leaving 14 bases between. The germline V gene has CDR1 SSHAT and CDR2 FNYEAQ (reference sequence). The CDR3 loop is CASSVTVDSYEQYF. In nucleotides, the CDR3 is TGTGCCAGCAGCGTGACCGTGGACAGCTACGAGCAGTACTTC.

The chain has TRBV4-1 and TRBJ2-6; D unresolved. There are 15 residues in the CDR3. CDR1 and CDR2 (germline): MGHRA, YSYEKL. V dropped 6 bases and J dropped 2 bases, with 11 bases sitting between them. The CDR3: CASRSVDAGANVLTF. The CDR3 coding sequence is TGCGCCAGCAGATCTGTGGATGCTGGGGCCAACGTCCTGACTTTC.

The rearrangement uses TRBV5-8 and TRBJ1-5; 10 nucleotides align to TRBD1. The ends lost 4 bases at V and 7 bases at J; junction bases unmatched: 11. This CDR3 spans 16 amino acids. The germline V gene has CDR1 SGHTS and CDR2 YDEGEE. CDR3 in DNA: TGTGCCAGCAGCGGTGACCGGGACAGGGGTCGGCAGCCCCAGCATTTT. Residues: CASSGDRDRGRQPQHF. The full variable domain, rest sourced from reference TRBV5-8 and TRBJ1-5, is EAGVTQSPTHLIKTRGQQATLRCSPISGHTSVYWYQQALGLGLQFLLWYDEGEERNRGNFPPRFSGRQFPNYSSELNVNALELEDSALYLCASSGDRDRGRQPQHFGDGTRLSIL.

This chain connects TRBV10-3 to TRBJ2-2; D call uncertain. V dropped 3 bases and J dropped 7 bases, with 6 bases sitting between them. The CDR3 consists of 12 residues. Germline CDR1 ENHRY, CDR2 SYGVKD. The CDR3 DNA reads TGTGCCATCAGTGATTCACACGGGGAGCTGTTTTTT. Its translation: CAISDSHGELFF.

This clone showed up just a few times. V usage is TRBV5-4 and J usage is TRBJ1-1; D not resolved. Germline loops: CDR1 SGHNT, CDR2 YYREEE (reference sequence). The CDR3 has 16 residues. V was trimmed by 4 bases and J by 1 base, leaving 17 bases between them. CDR3 residues: CASSPGSPGTNTEAFF. CDR3 in DNA: TGTGCCAGCAGCCCCGGATCCCCAGGCACGAACACTGAAGCTTTCTTT.

The rearrangement uses TRBV19 and TRBJ1-1; tentatively, D is TRBD1 (6 bases). Trimming removed 3 bases from V and 5 bases from J, with 16 bases in between. CDR3 length: 15 amino acids. Germline values: CDR1 LNHDA, CDR2 SQIVND (reference sequence). CDR3 DNA: TGTGCCAGTAGTATCAGGGGCGCAAGTCGTACTGAAGCTTTCTTT. Translation: CASSIRGASRTEAFF.

This clone appeared a single time. The chain couples TRBV19 to TRBJ1-5; D not resolved. The CDR3 contains 14 residues. Looked up from germline, CDR1 is LNHDA and CDR2 is SQIVND (reference sequence). With 1 base removed from V and 7 bases from J, the gap between germline ends came to 11 bases. The CDR3 DNA sequence: TGTGCCAGTAGTATAGCGGGGATAGGGCAGCCCCAGCATTTT. Translating gives CASSIAGIGQPQHF.

The chain employs TRBV4-1 and TRBJ2-7, with unresolved D. CDR3 length: 14 amino acids. Germline V lookup: CDR1 MGHRA, CDR2 YSYEKL. V was shortened by 0 bases and J by 3 bases, with 9 bases between the two germline ends. The CDR3 sequence is CASSQDVASYEQYF. The CDR3 DNA sequence: TGCGCCAGCAGCCAAGATGTGGCTAGCTACGAGCAGTACTTC.

This chain connects TRBV9 to TRBJ2-1; 14 positions match TRBD2. Germline V gene sequence: CDR1 SGDLS, CDR2 YYNGEE. The CDR3 is made up of 15 amino acids. The V gene end was trimmed by 2 bases and the J gene end by 6 bases; junction bases not matched to a gene: 1. CDR3 in amino acids: CASSVTSGGANEQFF. For the CDR3, the DNA is TGTGCCAGCAGCGTGACTAGCGGGGGGGCCAATGAGCAGTTCTTC. Together with reference TRBV9 and TRBJ2-1, the CDR3 gives the full variable domain: DSGVTQTPKHLITATGQRVTLRCSPRSGDLSVYWYQQSLDQGLQFLIQYYNGEERAKGNILERFSAQQFPDLHSELNLSSLELGDSALYFCASSVTSGGANEQFFGPGTRLTVL.

The J gene is TRBJ2-1, the V gene TRBV5-1; D is undetermined. This CDR3 region has 14 residues. Germline loops: CDR1 SGHRS, CDR2 YFSETQ. The V gene lost 1 base and the J gene lost 5 bases, with 10 bases spanning the gap. The CDR3 coding sequence is TGCGCCAGCAGCTTGTTAAGCACAAACAATGAGCAGTTCTTC. Translating gives CASSLLSTNNEQFF. Combining the CDR3 with reference TRBV5-1 and TRBJ2-1 gives the whole variable domain KAGVTQTPRYLIKTRGQQVTLSCSPISGHRSVSWYQQTPGQGLQFLFEYFSETQRNKGNFPGRFSGRQFSNSRSEMNVSTLELGDSALYLCASSLLSTNNEQFFGPGTRLTVL.

Details on this clone: One end of the junction is discordant with germline, which a read error may explain. The chain has TRBV7-9 and TRBJ2-4; 10 bases map to TRBD1. The CDR3 has 16 amino acids. CDR1 is SEHNR and CDR2 is FQNEAQ in the germline V gene (reference sequence). The CDR3 region is CASSLVPGTGVGLSDF. CDR3 DNA: TGTGCCAGCAGCTTAGTACCGGGGACAGGGGTCGGTCTCTCGGACTTC.

This sequence joins TRBV5-4 and TRBJ1-5, with D perhaps matching TRBD1 (5 bases). CDR3 length equals 15 residues. The germline V gene has CDR1 SGHNT and CDR2 YYREEE (reference sequence). The germline V and J ends were trimmed by 3 bases and 0 bases, with 10 bases remaining between them. The CDR3 nucleotides read TGTGCCAGCAGCTCCGGGACGGATAGCAATCAGCCCCAGCATTTT. Protein product: CASSSGTDSNQPQHF. Full variable domain (remainder filled in from reference TRBV5-4 and TRBJ1-5): ETGVTQSPTHLIKTRGQQVTLRCSSQSGHNTVSWYQQALGQGPQFIFQYYREEENGRGNFPPRFSGLQFPNYSSELNVNALELDDSALYLCASSSGTDSNQPQHFGDGTRLSIL.

The chain has TRBV4-2 and TRBJ2-5; D is perhaps TRBD1 (6 bases). V lost 0 bases to trimming and J lost 2 bases, with 13 bases between them. CDR3 size: 16 residues. Germline loops: CDR1 LGHNA, CDR2 YNFKEQ. CDR3 sequence: CASSQEGDTSQETQYF. The CDR3, as DNA: TGTGCCAGCAGCCAAGAGGGGGACACGTCTCAAGAGACCCAGTACTTC.

V usage is TRBV6-5 and J usage is TRBJ1-2; D not certain. The CDR3 sequence is 14 residues long. V shed 2 bases and J shed 0 bases, with 7 bases lying between them. From germline, CDR1 is MNHEY and CDR2 SVGAGI. The CDR3 protein is CASSYTIANYGYTF. The CDR3 nucleotides read TGTGCCAGCAGTTACACGATAGCTAACTATGGCTACACCTTC.

The genes are TRBV11-2 and TRBJ2-7, with 10 bases aligning to TRBD1. CDR3 size: 12 residues. Germline CDR1 reads SGHAT; CDR2 reads FQNNGV. The CDR3 DNA reads as TGTGCAGGGGGGACAGGGGTTGGCGAGCAGTACTTC. Amino acid sequence: CAGGTGVGEQYF.

The genes are TRBV11-3 and TRBJ2-2, with no clear D. The CDR3 length is 16 residues. Trimming removed 0 bases at V and 2 bases at J, with 10 bases between. Germline V gives CDR1 SGHNT, CDR2 YENEEA. This chain's CDR3 is CASSLDLGANTGELFF. CDR3 DNA sequence: TGTGCCAGCAGCTTAGATCTTGGTGCAAACACCGGGGAGCTGTTTTTT.

CDR3 protein: CASSESEGGQETQYF. In DNA, the CDR3 is TGTGCCAGCAGTGAAAGCGAAGGAGGCCAAGAGACCCAGTACTTC. This chain uses TRBV6-1 with TRBJ2-5, with a weak D call TRBD2 (5 bases). The CDR3 totals 15 residues. Germline V lookup: CDR1 MNHNS, CDR2 SASEGT. The V gene lost 2 bases and the J gene lost 1 base, with 11 bases spanning the gap.

The chain employs TRBV6-4 and TRBJ2-7, with 7 bases identical to TRBD2. V lost 6 bases and J lost 2; bases outside the gene matches: 4. CDR1 MRHNA and CDR2 SNTAGT come from the germline V gene. The CDR3 extends over 13 amino acids. The CDR3 DNA follows: TGTGCCAGCAGACCGACTAGCCCCTACGAGCAGTACTTC. It yields the protein CASRPTSPYEQYF.

This clone was picked up one time. V gene TRBV9 combines with J gene TRBJ2-1, with 8 bases identical to TRBD2. After removal of 4 bases from V and 7 bases from J, the junction contained 13 bases not matched to a gene. The germline V gene encodes CDR1 SGDLS and CDR2 YYNGEE. This CDR3 region has 16 residues. The chain's CDR3 is CASSPRGLAGVNEQFF. Written as DNA, the CDR3 is TGTGCCAGCAGCCCCCGGGGGCTAGCGGGCGTTAATGAGCAGTTCTTC.

This sequence joins TRBV4-1 and TRBJ2-2; no definite D call. The CDR3 contains 19 residues. Per the germline V gene, CDR1 is MGHRA and CDR2 is YSYEKL. The V and J ends lost 1 base and 1 base respectively, with 19 bases between them. The CDR3, as DNA: TGCGCCAGCAGCCAAGGAATACTACGGGCCCAAAAGAACACCGGGGAGCTGTTTTTT. It yields the protein CASSQGILRAQKNTGELFF.

The rearrangement joins TRBV7-2 to TRBJ1-1; D is ambiguous. Germline lookup yields CDR1 SGHTA and CDR2 FQGNSA. V gave up 4 bases and J gave up 6 bases, with 18 bases separating them. This CDR3 comprises 15 residues. DNA for the CDR3: TGTGCCAGCAGCTCCCAATCGGGGTCCTTGGCTGAAGCTTTCTTT. This sequence encodes CASSSQSGSLAEAFF.

This clone was observed a single time. The chain combines TRBV9 with TRBJ1-5, with 11 bases identical to TRBD1. This CDR3 is built from 15 residues. Germline V gene sequence: CDR1 SGDLS, CDR2 YYNGEE. The ends lost 2 bases at V and 6 bases at J; junction bases unmatched: 4. The DNA of the CDR3 is TGTGCCAGCAGCGTGGGACAGGGGGAAGGTCAGCCCCAGCATTTT. It encodes CASSVGQGEGQPQHF.